This TCR beta chain was sequenced in a study of T cells in Graves' hyperthyroidism and ophthalmopathy. The germline V gene has CDR1 ENHRY and CDR2 SYGVKD. This CDR3 contains 12 residues. V was trimmed by 9 bases and J by 0 bases, leaving 8 bases between them. The investigators amplified TCR beta CDR3 regions from RNA transcripts. First-round RT-PCR with HTBI primers amplified the TCR CDR3 region. TCRdb fed the multiplex PCR reads into MiXCR, producing one record per CDR3 protein. The sample lists over 500,000 distinct CDR3 sequences; approximately 15% were seen once. Turning to this clonotype: The target antigen is unknown.

An approximately 9.4 ml volume of fresh peripheral blood provided the PBMCs. Findings and caveats of the study: The model's output predicted ophthalmopathy at a median of 6.5 months prior to onset. Blood samples included most of the expanded thyroid clonotypes exceeding 0.001.

V gene TRBV10-3 combines with J gene TRBJ1-1; D may be TRBD1 (6 bases). Specimen: blood. This TCR was sampled from a woman aged 40 to 55 with Graves' hyperthyroidism. The CDR3 coding sequence is TGTGCCATAGGACAGCTGAACACTGAAGCTTTCTTT. Translated, it gives CAIGQLNTEAFF.